This TCR beta chain was identified in a study of T-cell memory formation after mild COVID-19. CDR1 is MNHEY, CDR2 SVGEGT, per germline. The CDR3 spans 14 residues. V gave up 5 bases and J gave up 5 bases; unmatched junction bases: 9. MiXCR was run by TCRdb on the 5' RACE reads, yielding one entry per CDR3 protein. The data contain 250,000 to 300,000 distinct CDR3 sequences, roughly 8.2% of them singletons. The sequence derives from a man between 18 and 35 years old who had mild COVID-19 (a few samples of this study predate the infection). Cell type and time point are not known. The chain couples TRBV6-2 or TRBV6-3 to TRBJ2-7; 7 bases fit TRBD1. The sample consisted of PBMCs or a T cell subset sorted from them (not recorded which). The CDR3 region has the DNA TGTGCCAGCAGTAATGACAGGGACCCACACGAGCAGTACGTC. Translating it yields CASSNDRDPHEQYV.